Listed below are T cell receptor beta chains from one sample, sequenced in a study of beta chain features in type 1 diabetes. Produced via immunoSEQ multiplex PCR; TCRdb's table is partial and in-frame only. There are roughly 38,000 clones in the sample; roughly 70% occur only once, and about 1.7% lies in the top ten. Sequencing input: Tregs from blood. The receptor set was obtained from a man aged 25 to 45 with type 1 diabetes. Some clones in this sample may be carry-over from other donors' samples. Both conserved end residues are part of each CDR3. D genes are given only for firm matches. Clone size, where shown, is once, few, many, or a class for clones that have expanded.

v_gene	d_gene	j_gene	abundance	CDR3nt	CDR3aa
TRBV5-1	-	TRBJ1-6	-	TGCGCCAGCAGCCTTACTTATGATTCACCCCTCCACTTT	CASSLTYDSPLHF
TRBV29-1	TRBD1	TRBJ1-4	few	TGCAGCGTGCTACGACAGGGCACTAATGAAAAACTGTTTTTT	CSVLRQGTNEKLFF
TRBV7-3	-	TRBJ1-6	-	TGTGCCAGCAGCTTAGAGAGGGAATCACCCCTCCACTTT	CASSLERESPLHF
TRBV15	-	TRBJ2-2	-	TGTGCCACCAGCATCGGGGGTAACACCGGGGAGCTGTTTTTT	CATSIGGNTGELFF
TRBV18	TRBD2	TRBJ2-7	few	TGTGCCAGCTCACCTCCGGGACTAGCCCACGAGCAGTACTTC	CASSPPGLAHEQYF
TRBV28	-	TRBJ2-1	few	TGTGCCAGCAGTTCGGACACTCTTGAGCAGTTCTTC	CASSSDTLEQFF
TRBV4-3	TRBD2	TRBJ2-3	-	TGCGCCAGCAGCCAAGGCGGGAGGGGCGGCACAGATACGCAGTATTTT	CASSQGGRGGTDTQYF
TRBV5-5	-	TRBJ1-2	few	TGTGCCAGCAGCTTGACAGGGCTGAACTATGGCTACACCTTC	CASSLTGLNYGYTF
TRBV4-1	TRBD1	TRBJ2-3	-	TGCGCCAGCAGCGACGACAGGGGTCGGGATACGCAGTATTTT	CASSDDRGRDTQYF
TRBV5-1	TRBD1	TRBJ1-2	-	TGCGCCAGCAGCGTCCGGGACAGGGATGGCTACACCTTC	CASSVRDRDGYTF
TRBV23-1	-	TRBJ2-3	-	TGCGCCAGCAGTCATCGCCGGGCCCCCGGGAATACGCAGTATTTT	CASSHRRAPGNTQYF
TRBV7-9	TRBD2	TRBJ2-5	-	TGTGCCAGCAGCTTACTAGCGGGGGCACAAGAGACCCAGTACTTC	CASSLLAGAQETQYF
TRBV2	TRBD2	TRBJ2-7	few	TGTGCCAGCAGTGACGGGGTTCAGCGGGGGGGAAACGAGCAGTACTTC	CASSDGVQRGGNEQYF
TRBV10-3	-	TRBJ2-4	few	TGTGCCACCGGTGGGGCAGGGGACATTCAGTACTTC	CATGGAGDIQYF
TRBV20-1	-	TRBJ1-2	few	TGCAGTGCCCGTCGGGATGGCTACACCTTC	CSARRDGYTF
TRBV9	TRBD1	TRBJ2-1	few	TGTGCCAGCAGCGTCCGACAGGGGCGTGATGAGCAGTTCTTC	CASSVRQGRDEQFF
TRBV7-2	-	TRBJ2-4	once	TGTGCCAGCAGCTTCGACGGGGTCGACATTCAGTACTTC	CASSFDGVDIQYF
TRBV10-3	-	TRBJ1-1	-	TGTGCCATCAGTGAGTCCCAGTTCATGAACACTGAAGCTTTCTTT	CAISESQFMNTEAFF
TRBV6-5	-	TRBJ2-5	-	TGTGCCAGCAGTATTCCAGGGGGGGAGACCCAGTACTTC	CASSIPGGETQYF
TRBV5-1	TRBD2	TRBJ2-1	few	TGCGCCAGCAGCTTCTTCGGGGGGAGAGTCAATGAGCAGTTCTTC	CASSFFGGRVNEQFF
TRBV5-4	-	TRBJ1-1	-	TGTGCCAGCAGCTTGGCCCCTACAGGGCGGGACACTGAAGCTTTCTTT	CASSLAPTGRDTEAFF
TRBV7-9	-	TRBJ2-1	-	TGTGCCAGCAGCTCCCCAGGGACACGGAATGAGCAGTTCTTC	CASSSPGTRNEQFF
TRBV5-1	-	TRBJ2-2	-	TGCGCCAGCAGCTTGGTGGGGGCAAACACCGGGGAGCTGTTTTTT	CASSLVGANTGELFF
TRBV12-5	TRBD1	TRBJ2-5	few	TGTGCTAGTCGTCAAACAGGGGTTGAGACCCAGTACTTC	CASRQTGVETQYF
TRBV20-1	-	TRBJ2-1	-	TGCAGTGCCCGCCAGACGGGTGAGCAGTTCTTC	CSARQTGEQFF
TRBV28	TRBD1	TRBJ1-5	-	TGTGCCAGCAGTCCCGGACAGGGGCTGGGGGATAGCAATCAGCCCCAGCATTTT	CASSPGQGLGDSNQPQHF
TRBV5-4	-	TRBJ1-2	-	TGTGCCAGCAGCTCCCAGTCAGGGAGGTTTGGCTACACCTTC	CASSSQSGRFGYTF
TRBV6-1	TRBD1	TRBJ2-7	once	TGTGCCAGCAATCCGGGACAGGGGGTGCTTGAGCAGTACTTC	CASNPGQGVLEQYF
TRBV4-2	-	TRBJ2-7	-	TGTGCCAGCAGCTTTCGACAGACCTCCTACGAGCAGTACTTC	CASSFRQTSYEQYF
TRBV5-1	TRBD1	TRBJ1-4	-	TGCGCCAGCAGCACGTTGACAGGGGGTAATGAAAAACTGTTTTTT	CASSTLTGGNEKLFF
TRBV4-2	-	TRBJ1-1	-	TGTGCCAGCAGCCAAGACGGGTACACTGAAGCTTTCTTT	CASSQDGYTEAFF
TRBV19	-	TRBJ1-5	-	TGTGCCAGTAACTTTCGAGGGCCAGATCAGCCCCAGCATTTT	CASNFRGPDQPQHF
TRBV5-1	-	TRBJ1-1	-	TGCGCCAGCAGTCCTGCCAGGCTAACTGAAGCTTTCTTT	CASSPARLTEAFF
TRBV27	-	TRBJ1-1	-	TGTGCCAGCAGTCCTAGACTGAACACTGAAGCTTTCTTT	CASSPRLNTEAFF
TRBV11-1	TRBD1	TRBJ2-5	few	TGTGCCAGCAGCGCCCGGGACAGGGATACCGGGACCCAGTACTTC	CASSARDRDTGTQYF
TRBV9	-	TRBJ2-7	-	TGTGCCAGCAGCCCAGCGACTGACTACGAGCAGTACTTC	CASSPATDYEQYF
TRBV6-6	-	TRBJ1-5	-	TGTGCCAGCAGTTTTAGAGCAGGGTGGTCGTCCCAGCATTTT	CASSFRAGWSSQHF
TRBV5-1	-	TRBJ2-6	-	TGCGCCAGCAGCCCTCCCGGCTCTGGGGCCAACGTCCTGACTTTC	CASSPPGSGANVLTF
TRBV28	-	TRBJ1-4	-	TGTGCCAGCAGTCTTCTTGGAGGGGCTAGAACTAATGAAAAACTGTTTTTT	CASSLLGGARTNEKLFF
TRBV27	-	TRBJ1-3	-	TGTGCCAGCAGTCTCTCGACCCCCTTCGGAGAAACTGGAAACACCATATATTTT	CASSLSTPFGETGNTIYF
TRBV19	-	TRBJ1-4	-	TGTGCCAGTAGTGGCTACACAGGGTCCGGTGAAAAACTGTTTTTT	CASSGYTGSGEKLFF
TRBV15	-	TRBJ1-2	-	TGTGCCACCACGGGGGGGTACGAGAACTATGGCTACACCTTC	CATTGGYENYGYTF
TRBV7-2	TRBD2	TRBJ2-1	few	TGTGCCAGCAGCTTAAGGCGGGGGGGCCCGAGTGAGCAGTTCTTC	CASSLRRGGPSEQFF
TRBV6-5	-	TRBJ1-3	-	TGTGCCAGCGGTCCGTGGCCTGGAAACACCATATATTTT	CASGPWPGNTIYF
TRBV4-1	TRBD2	TRBJ2-5	-	TGCGCCAGCAGCCAAGCTAGCGGGGGGGCCGAGACCCAGTACTTC	CASSQASGGAETQYF
TRBV7-9	-	TRBJ1-1	-	TGTGCCAGCAGCCGTTTTATCGGGACATCCCCTGAAGCTTTCTTT	CASSRFIGTSPEAFF
TRBV2	-	TRBJ1-6	-	TGTGCCAGCAGCCCTGGGGGCCAGAGCTCCTATAATTCACCCCTCCACTTT	CASSPGGQSSYNSPLHF
TRBV7-9	-	TRBJ1-1	-	TGTGCCAGCGGCTATCAAAAACAGACTGAAGCTTTCTTT	CASGYQKQTEAFF
TRBV7-9	-	TRBJ2-3	-	TGTGCCAGCAACAGGTTCACAGATACGCAGTATTTT	CASNRFTDTQYF
TRBV2	TRBD1	TRBJ1-2	-	TGTGCCAGCAGCCAGCTAAAAGGGGGCAGAGGCTACACCTTC	CASSQLKGGRGYTF
TRBV28	TRBD1	TRBJ2-1	-	TGTGCCAGCAGTCCCGGGGACAGGGAGGACAATGAGCAGTTCTTC	CASSPGDREDNEQFF
TRBV19	-	TRBJ1-5	few	TGTGCCAGTACCCCTTCGGAGATGTATCAGCCCCAGCATTTT	CASTPSEMYQPQHF
TRBV6-5	-	TRBJ2-3	-	TGTGCCAGCAGTTACTTAGGCACAGATACGCAGTATTTT	CASSYLGTDTQYF
TRBV6-5	-	TRBJ2-1	-	TGTGCCAGCAGTTACTCGAGCTTTGTTGAGCAGTTCTTC	CASSYSSFVEQFF
TRBV5-1	TRBD1	TRBJ1-6	once	TGCGCCAGCAGCGCTGGACAGGGAGGCTCACCCCTCCACTTT	CASSAGQGGSPLHF
TRBV6-6	-	TRBJ1-2	-	TGTGCCAGCAGTTCGCTAGGGGATGGCTACACCTTC	CASSSLGDGYTF
TRBV7-8	TRBD1	TRBJ1-1	-	TGTGCCAGCAGCCAACGACAGGGGCCCACTGAAGCTTTCTTT	CASSQRQGPTEAFF